The next 6 T cell receptor beta chains were all read from a single sample in a study of identical twins. MiXCR, applied by TCRdb to the 5' RACE reads, yields one record per CDR3 protein. Among approximately 1.8 million distinct CDR3 sequences listed, about 32% were seen once. The specimen sequenced was cord blood. Receptor source: a newborn girl in good health.

This clonotype was detected only once. The genes are TRBV10-3 and TRBJ2-2, with D hard to call. V was cut by 4 bases and J by 0 bases, with 9 bases left in between. The CDR3 has 15 amino acids. The germline V gene has CDR1 ENHRY and CDR2 SYGVKD. CDR3 sequence (DNA): TGTGCCATCAGTGCTAATAGCCCGAACACCGGGGAGCTGTTTTTT. Translated: CAISANSPNTGELFF.

In this sample, this clonotype turned up a few times. This chain links TRBV12-3 or TRBV12-4 with TRBJ1-1; no clear D. The ends were cut back, 0 bases at V and 2 bases at J, with 7 bases in the middle. This CDR3 spans 14 amino acids. The DNA for the CDR3 is TGTGCCAGCAGTTTAGCAGAGTTAAACACTGAAGCTTTCTTT. Its protein product is CASSLAELNTEAFF.

This chain uses TRBV27 with TRBJ2-7; weak D call: TRBD1 (6 bases). The V end was cut by 5 bases, the J end by 7 bases, with 18 bases between. The germline CDR1 and CDR2 sequences are MNHEY and SMNVEV (reference sequence). CDR3 length: 14 residues. CDR3 in amino acids: CASSPDSPLGEQYF. The CDR3 nucleotides are TGTGCCAGCAGTCCGGACAGCCCCCTTGGTGAGCAGTACTTC.

This clonotype was counted between two and nine times. The chain carries TRBV4-1 and TRBJ2-1; 9 bases are shared with TRBD1. Per the germline V gene, CDR1 is MGHRA and CDR2 is YSYEKL. The CDR3 has 20 amino acids. The V segment lost 0 bases and the J segment 3 bases; nucleotides outside the gene matches: 15. The CDR3, as DNA: TGCGCCAGCAGCCAAGAGGGACAGGGTGGGGTTAGCGGAGTCTACAATGAGCAGTTCTTC. It translates to CASSQEGQGGVSGVYNEQFF.

This clonotype was recorded a few times. This chain connects TRBV20-1 to TRBJ1-2; D is undetermined. The germline V and J ends were trimmed by 5 bases and 1 base, with 8 bases remaining between them. The germline CDR1 and CDR2 sequences are DFQATT and SNEGSKA (reference sequence). This CDR3 spans 12 amino acids. The CDR3 sequence: CSAAGINYGYTF. The CDR3 DNA sequence: TGCAGTGCTGCGGGTATTAACTATGGCTACACCTTC.

The rearrangement joins TRBV5-5 to TRBJ1-1; 10 positions agree with TRBD1. Germline CDR1 reads SGHKS; CDR2 reads YYEKEE (reference sequence). The J segment lost 4 bases and the V segment lost 4 bases, leaving 7 bases of the junction unmatched. The CDR3 length is 15 residues. The CDR3 here is CASSKGTGEGTEAFF. The CDR3 DNA is TGTGCCAGCAGCAAAGGGACAGGGGAGGGCACTGAAGCTTTCTTT.